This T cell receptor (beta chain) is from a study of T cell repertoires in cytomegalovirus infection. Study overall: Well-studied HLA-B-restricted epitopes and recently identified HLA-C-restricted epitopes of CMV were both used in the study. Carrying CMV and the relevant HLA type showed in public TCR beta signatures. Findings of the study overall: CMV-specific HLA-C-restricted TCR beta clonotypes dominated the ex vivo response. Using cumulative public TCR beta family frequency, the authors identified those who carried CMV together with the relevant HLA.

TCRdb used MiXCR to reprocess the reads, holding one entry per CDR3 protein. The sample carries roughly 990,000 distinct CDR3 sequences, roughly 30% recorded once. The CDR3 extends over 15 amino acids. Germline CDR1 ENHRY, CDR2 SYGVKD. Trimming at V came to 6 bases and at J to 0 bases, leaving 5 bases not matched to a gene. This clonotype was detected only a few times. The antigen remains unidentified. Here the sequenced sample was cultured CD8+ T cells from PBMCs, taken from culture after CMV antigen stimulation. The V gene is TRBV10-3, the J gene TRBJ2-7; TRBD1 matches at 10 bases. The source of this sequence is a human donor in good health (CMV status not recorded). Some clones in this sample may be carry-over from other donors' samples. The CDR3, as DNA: TGTGCCATCAGAACCGGGACAGGGGACTCCTACGAGCAGTACTTC. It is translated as CAIRTGTGDSYEQYF.